One sample yielded the 30 T cell receptor beta chains listed below, sequenced in a study of a mutant IDH1 vaccine in newly diagnosed glioma. The sample's time point: week 35, safety follow-up. Topical imiquimod was applied with each vaccine dose, which held 300 ug of mutant IDH1 20-mer peptide. Repertoires were generated with immunoSEQ multiplex PCR, while TCRdb's copy carries only in-frame clones and drops some. The table shows approximately 66,000 clones, with around 80% occurring only once. These receptors' targets are unknown. Sequenced material: PBMCs, taken from a glioma patient whose treatment included an IDH1 peptide vaccine. The receptors originated from a man younger than 40 with glioma.

This chain links TRBV4-2 with TRBJ1-5; 7 nucleotides agree with TRBD1. This CDR3 comprises 16 residues. V was pared by 3 bases and J by 7 bases, with 12 bases of the junction left unmatched. The germline CDR1 and CDR2 sequences are LGHNA and YNFKEQ. CDR3 protein: CASSQLQGNSGQPQHF. CDR3 coding DNA: TGTGCCAGCAGCCAGCTACAGGGGAACTCCGGCCAGCCCCAGCATTTT.

The chain employs TRBV6-1 and TRBJ2-1; a weak D match, TRBD1 (5 bases). V gave up 4 bases and J gave up 10 bases, with 14 bases separating them. The germline gives CDR1 MNHNS, CDR2 SASEGT. The CDR3 loop spans 13 amino acids. DNA of the CDR3: TGTGCCAGCAGTGTCCAGGGATTAAGCGAGCAGTTCTTC. Its translation: CASSVQGLSEQFF.

This clone was seen only once. The chain joins TRBV2 to TRBJ2-6; TRBD1 matches 11 bases. The germline CDR1 and CDR2 sequences are SNHLY and FYNNEI. This CDR3 has 18 amino acids. The trim removed 2 bases at V and 0 bases at J, leaving 3 bases unmatched. Here the CDR3 reads CASSEWDRGFSGANVLTF. The DNA of the CDR3 is TGTGCCAGCAGTGAATGGGACAGGGGGTTCTCTGGGGCCAACGTCCTGACTTTC.

V usage is TRBV5-1 and J usage is TRBJ2-1; 10 bases match TRBD2. There are 15 residues in the CDR3. V gave up 4 bases and J gave up 3 bases; unmatched junction bases: 4. Per the germline V gene, CDR1 is SGHRS and CDR2 is YFSETQ. DNA of the CDR3: TGCGCCAGCAGCCCTAGCGGGGGCTTCTACAATGAGCAGTTCTTC. Translated, it gives CASSPSGGFYNEQFF.

V and J are TRBV7-6 and TRBJ2-2; TRBD1 aligns across 10 bases. This CDR3 region has 17 residues. Trimming at V came to 5 bases and at J to 7 bases, leaving 13 bases not matched to a gene. Germline V CDR1 and CDR2: SGHVS, FNYEAQ. CDR3 DNA: TGTGCCAGCAGCACTGACAGACAGGGGGCGCTGGTCGGGGAGCTGTTTTTT. It yields the protein CASSTDRQGALVGELFF.

The rearrangement uses TRBV7-8 and TRBJ2-5; maybe TRBD1 (5 bases). V was trimmed by 5 bases and J by 4 bases, leaving 11 bases between them. Germline assignment: CDR1 SGHVS and CDR2 FQNEAQ. This CDR3 is 13 amino acids long. The CDR3 nucleotides are TGTGCCAGCAGCGCAGACAGAACAGAGACCCAGTACTTC. Amino acid sequence: CASSADRTETQYF.

The rearrangement uses TRBV4-1 and TRBJ2-2; D uncertain. There are 14 residues in the CDR3. CDR1 is MGHRA, CDR2 YSYEKL, per germline. Between the trimmed V and J ends, which lost 4 bases and 6 bases, there was a span of 12 bases. The CDR3 DNA sequence: TGCGCCAGCAGCCCCCACGACGGTGCCGGGGAGCTGTTTTTT. It codes for CASSPHDGAGELFF.

V and J are TRBV5-1 and TRBJ2-5; D unresolved. The CDR3 runs 13 residues. Per germline, CDR1 SGHRS and CDR2 YFSETQ. The V end was cut by 4 bases, the J end by 5 bases, with 12 bases between. The CDR3 region is CASSTGNGETQYF. The CDR3 region has the DNA TGCGCCAGCAGCACTGGGAATGGTGAGACCCAGTACTTC.

J is TRBJ2-1 and V is TRBV18; unclear D gene. The CDR3 is 17 residues long. CDR1 is KGHSH and CDR2 is LQKENI in the germline V gene. Between the trimmed V and J ends, which lost 3 bases and 6 bases, there was a span of 21 bases. CDR3 region: CASSPSVGDIASNEQFF. CDR3 nucleotide sequence: TGTGCCAGCTCACCCTCGGTAGGAGACATCGCGTCCAATGAGCAGTTCTTC.

The chain joins TRBV20-1 to TRBJ2-3; D gene ambiguous. Germline CDR1 is DFQATT and CDR2 is SNEGSKA (reference sequence). Trimming pared 2 bases from V and 2 bases from J, leaving 2 bases between. This CDR3 contains 11 residues. CDR3 sequence: CSARYTDTQYF. The CDR3 region has the DNA TGCAGTGCTAGATACACAGATACGCAGTATTTT.

This chain joins TRBV28 and TRBJ2-5, with TRBD1 as a possible D gene (5 bases). The CDR3 has 14 amino acids. CDR1 and CDR2 from the germline V gene are MDHEN and SYDVKM. The V gene lost 4 bases and the J gene lost 5 bases, with 14 bases spanning the gap. CDR3 bases: TGTGCCAGCAGTTCCAGGGTTCTTTGGGAGACCCAGTACTTC. Amino acid sequence: CASSSRVLWETQYF.

The rearrangement uses TRBV11-2 and TRBJ2-3; TRBD2 might be the D (6 bases). Per germline, CDR1 SGHAT and CDR2 FQNNGV. CDR3 length: 13 amino acids. Trimming pared 4 bases from V and 2 bases from J, leaving 7 bases between. The CDR3 sequence is CASSWDFTDTQYF. CDR3 sequence (DNA): TGTGCCAGCAGCTGGGACTTCACAGATACGCAGTATTTT. Full variable domain (outside the CDR3, taken from reference TRBV11-2 and TRBJ2-3): EAGVAQSPRYKIIEKRQSVAFWCNPISGHATLYWYQQILGQGPKLLIQFQNNGVVDDSQLPKDRFSAERLKGVDSTLKIQPAKLEDSAVYLCASSWDFTDTQYFGPGTRLTVL.

This rearrangement joins TRBV6-4 to TRBJ2-2; D is unclear. The CDR3 totals 15 residues. Per the germline V gene, CDR1 is MRHNA and CDR2 is SNTAGT. The germline V and J ends were trimmed by 0 bases and 2 bases, with 7 bases remaining between them. CDR3 amino acids: CASSDSLENTGELFF. The CDR3 DNA is TGTGCCAGCAGTGACTCTCTGGAAAACACCGGGGAGCTGTTTTTT.

The genes are TRBV18 and TRBJ2-3; TRBD2 agrees at 10 bases. The CDR3 is made up of 16 amino acids. Germline CDR1 reads KGHSH; CDR2 reads LQKENI. V shed 8 bases and J 5 bases; nucleotides not matched to a gene: 13. The CDR3 loop reads CASRGGQRGGRDTQYF. The CDR3 DNA reads as TGTGCCAGCCGCGGAGGGCAGCGGGGGGGCAGAGATACGCAGTATTTT.

The J gene is TRBJ2-1, the V gene TRBV5-4; 7 bases are shared with TRBD1. CDR3 size: 16 residues. CDR1 is SGHNT, CDR2 YYREEE, per germline (reference sequence). The ends lost 4 bases at V and 9 bases at J; junction bases unmatched: 16. CDR3 amino acids: CASSRRTGPDRGEQFF. In DNA form, the CDR3 reads TGTGCCAGCAGCAGGAGGACAGGTCCCGATCGGGGTGAGCAGTTCTTC.

The CDR3 DNA reads TGTGCCATCAGCAGGGGGTCTGGTGAAAAACTGTTTTTT. As protein: CAISRGSGEKLFF. V and J are TRBV10-3 and TRBJ1-4; 7 nucleotides agree with TRBD1. CDR3 length equals 13 residues. Trimming removed 6 bases from V and 7 bases from J; junction bases left unmatched: 5. CDR1 and CDR2 (germline): ENHRY, SYGVKD.

The V gene is TRBV18, the J gene TRBJ2-1, with TRBD1 matching 7 bases. With 3 bases clipped from V and 2 bases from J, the junction kept 13 bases outside the gene matches. The CDR3 is 18 amino acids. Per germline, CDR1 KGHSH and CDR2 LQKENI. CDR3 sequence reads: CASSPNSLQGSPYNEQFF. The CDR3 nucleotides are TGTGCCAGCTCACCCAATTCACTACAGGGGAGTCCCTACAATGAGCAGTTCTTC.

This chain joins TRBV7-2 and TRBJ2-7; D may be TRBD2 (5 bases). This CDR3 is 16 amino acids long. V was clipped by 0 bases and J by 2 bases, with 14 bases between them. CDR1 is SGHTA and CDR2 is FQGNSA in the germline V gene. The CDR3 nucleotides read TGTGCCAGCAGCTTAGCTCTAGCCGGGTTTCCCTACGAGCAGTACTTC. Protein sequence: CASSLALAGFPYEQYF. Full variable domain (outside the CDR3, taken from reference TRBV7-2 and TRBJ2-7): GAGVSQSPSNKVTEKGKDVELRCDPISGHTALYWYRQSLGQGLEFLIYFQGNSAPDKSGLPSDRFSAERTGGSVSTLTIQRTQQEDSAVYLCASSLALAGFPYEQYFGPGTRLTVT.

This clone appeared a few times. The chain uses TRBV9 and TRBJ1-6; tentatively, D is TRBD1 (5 bases). This CDR3 has 15 residues. V was cut by 0 bases and J by 4 bases, with 8 bases left in between. Germline CDR1 reads SGDLS; CDR2 reads YYNGEE. The CDR3 region is CASSVESGYNSPLHF. CDR3 coding DNA: TGTGCCAGCAGCGTAGAGTCAGGGTATAATTCACCCCTCCACTTT.

J is TRBJ1-4 and V is TRBV7-9, with a possible D match to TRBD1 (5 bases). Trimming left V 0 bases short and J 2 bases short, with 13 bases between. The CDR3 consists of 17 residues. Germline V gene lookup returns CDR1 SEHNR and CDR2 FQNEAQ (reference sequence). The chain's CDR3 is CASSLAWGLSTNEKLFF. The DNA of the CDR3 is TGTGCCAGCAGCTTAGCGTGGGGACTTTCTACTAATGAAAAACTGTTTTTT.

The V call is TRBV21-1, the J call TRBJ1-4; the table's D gene call, TRBD1, was not cross checked with the DNA. TRBV21-1 is reported as a pseudogene. The CDR3 consists of 18 residues. This CDR3 reads CASSKEWDRDRVNEKLFF. CDR3 bases: TGTGCCAGCAGCAAAGAATGGGACAGGGATCGTGTTAATGAAAAACTGTTTTTT.

The genes are TRBV7-9 and TRBJ2-5, with D possibly matching TRBD2 (5 bases). Germline values: CDR1 SEHNR, CDR2 FQNEAQ (reference sequence). The CDR3 has 17 residues. Trimming took off 5 bases at V and 2 bases at J, with 21 bases between the two ends. The CDR3 bases are TGTGCCAGCAGCCCCGGGATGGAGGCCTCCGCGCAAGAGACCCAGTACTTC. It translates to CASSPGMEASAQETQYF.

The genes are TRBV18 and TRBJ1-5; D not certain. V lost 2 bases to trimming and J lost 0 bases, with 5 bases between them. The CDR3 loop spans 14 amino acids. Germline V gene sequence: CDR1 KGHSH, CDR2 LQKENI. The CDR3 bases are TGTGCCAGCTCACCAGAGAATAGCAATCAGCCCCAGCATTTT. As protein: CASSPENSNQPQHF.

This clone was counted once. The V call is TRBV5-8, the J call TRBJ1-1, with D unresolved. The CDR3 is 15 residues long. Trimming shortened V by 4 bases and J by 5 bases, and 18 bases separated the two germline ends. Per the germline V gene, CDR1 is SGHTS and CDR2 is YDEGEE. CDR3 DNA sequence: TGTGCCAGCAGCCGGAGCGCCCGGGTTGGGACTGAAGCTTTCTTT. This gives the protein CASSRSARVGTEAFF.

This CDR3 reads CASSRYDRQFTDTQYF. CDR3 bases: TGTGCCAGCAGCCGATACGACCGACAGTTCACAGATACGCAGTATTTT. The chain uses TRBV5-4 and TRBJ2-3, with TRBD1 as a possible D gene (5 bases). Trimming took 4 bases from V and 2 from J, leaving 17 bases between them. The CDR3 is 16 residues long. Germline assignment: CDR1 SGHNT and CDR2 YYREEE (reference sequence).

The chain combines TRBV7-9 with TRBJ2-1; D perhaps matches TRBD1 (5 bases). Germline lookup yields CDR1 SEHNR and CDR2 FQNEAQ (reference sequence). This CDR3 has 16 residues. Trimming shortened V by 3 bases and J by 5 bases, and 17 bases separated the two germline ends. The CDR3 DNA reads as TGTGCCAGCAGCTTCTATGGGGCAGGGATCCACAATGAGCAGTTCTTC. Translated, it gives CASSFYGAGIHNEQFF.

This clone was recorded once. The chain employs TRBV7-9 and TRBJ2-7; weak D call: TRBD1 (5 bases). This CDR3 spans 11 amino acids. The germline gives CDR1 SEHNR, CDR2 FQNEAQ (reference sequence). The V and J ends lost 3 bases and 5 bases respectively, with 5 bases between them. CDR3 protein: CASSLTDEQYF. CDR3 DNA: TGTGCCAGCAGCTTGACAGACGAGCAGTACTTC.

The rearrangement uses TRBV18 and TRBJ2-5; D is unresolved. Looked up from germline, CDR1 is KGHSH and CDR2 is LQKENI. The CDR3 contains 14 residues. Trimming stripped 2 bases from V and 2 bases from J, with 9 bases between. The CDR3 loop reads CASSPSHLQETQYF. Written as DNA, the CDR3 is TGTGCCAGCTCACCATCGCACTTACAAGAGACCCAGTACTTC.

The chain combines TRBV13 with TRBJ2-3; the D gene is possibly TRBD2 (7 bases). The germline V gene encodes CDR1 PRHDT and CDR2 FYEKMQ (reference sequence). This CDR3 is built from 16 residues. The V end was cut by 5 bases, the J end by 4 bases, with 19 bases between. In DNA, the CDR3 is TGTGCCAGCAGCGGGAGGGGGGGCAGGTCTTCAGATACGCAGTATTTT. Its translation: CASSGRGGRSSDTQYF.

This chain links TRBV7-9 with TRBJ1-4; D is ambiguous. V was cut by 5 bases and J by 8 bases, with 6 bases left in between. The CDR3 loop spans 11 amino acids. Germline-derived CDR1 and CDR2 are SEHNR and FQNEAQ (reference sequence). The CDR3 sequence: CASSLKEKLFF. In DNA, the CDR3 is TGTGCCAGCAGCCTTAAGGAAAAACTGTTTTTT.